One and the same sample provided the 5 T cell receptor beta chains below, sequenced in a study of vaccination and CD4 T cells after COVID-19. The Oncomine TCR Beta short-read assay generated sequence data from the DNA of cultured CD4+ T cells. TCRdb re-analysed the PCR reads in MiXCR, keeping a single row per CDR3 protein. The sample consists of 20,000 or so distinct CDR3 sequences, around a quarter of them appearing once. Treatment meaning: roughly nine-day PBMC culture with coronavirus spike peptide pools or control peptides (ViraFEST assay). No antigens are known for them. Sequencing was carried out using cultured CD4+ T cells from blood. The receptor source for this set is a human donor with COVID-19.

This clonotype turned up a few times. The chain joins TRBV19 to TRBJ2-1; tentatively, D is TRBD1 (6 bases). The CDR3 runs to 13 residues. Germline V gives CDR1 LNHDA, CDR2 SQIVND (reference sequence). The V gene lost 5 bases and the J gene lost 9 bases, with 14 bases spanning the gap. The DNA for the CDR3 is TGTGCCAGTAGTGGGGACAAGGGGTTTGAGCAGTTCTTC. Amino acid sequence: CASSGDKGFEQFF.

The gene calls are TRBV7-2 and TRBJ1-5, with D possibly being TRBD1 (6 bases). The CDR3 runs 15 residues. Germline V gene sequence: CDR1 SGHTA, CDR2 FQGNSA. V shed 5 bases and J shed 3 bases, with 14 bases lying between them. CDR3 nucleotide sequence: TGTGCCAGCAGCCCGTACAGGGATAACAATCAGCCCCAGCATTTT. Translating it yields CASSPYRDNNQPQHF.

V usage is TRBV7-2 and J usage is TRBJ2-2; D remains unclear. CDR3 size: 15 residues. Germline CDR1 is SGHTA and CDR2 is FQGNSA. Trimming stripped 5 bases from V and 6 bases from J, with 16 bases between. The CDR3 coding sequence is TGTGCCAGCAGCCCCCAAACCGGGTTTGCCGGGGAGCTGTTTTTT. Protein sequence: CASSPQTGFAGELFF.

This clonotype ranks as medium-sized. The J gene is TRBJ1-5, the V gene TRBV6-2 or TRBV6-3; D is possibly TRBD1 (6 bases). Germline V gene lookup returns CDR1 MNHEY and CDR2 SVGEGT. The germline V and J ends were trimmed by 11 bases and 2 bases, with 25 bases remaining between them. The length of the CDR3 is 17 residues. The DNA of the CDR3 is TGTGCCGCCTCACCAGGCTGGGGGCGAACTGGCAATCAGCCCCAGCATTTT. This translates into CAASPGWGRTGNQPQHF.

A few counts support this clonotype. The DNA of the CDR3 is TGTGCCAGTAGTACCCGACAGGGGGCGAATCATGGCTACACCTTC. As protein: CASSTRQGANHGYTF. The V call is TRBV19, the J call TRBJ1-2, with 10 bases identical to TRBD1. CDR1 LNHDA and CDR2 SQIVND come from the germline V gene (reference sequence). The CDR3 has 15 residues. With 4 bases clipped from V and 6 bases from J, the junction kept 8 bases outside the gene matches.